The 8 T cell receptor beta chains in this list originate from one sample, sequenced in a study of blood T cell repertoires in COVID-19. The table came from immunoSEQ multiplex PCR; TCRdb's copy has only in-frame clones and leaves some out. In the table there are about 85,000 clones, approximately 90% of which are singletons. The sequenced sample consisted of peripheral blood. The source is a man aged 55 to 70 with acute or convalescent COVID-19.

The chain uses TRBV19 and TRBJ1-5, with D uncertain. Trimming cost V 5 bases and J 2 bases, with 13 bases left between them. The CDR3 spans 15 residues. Germline V gives CDR1 LNHDA, CDR2 SQIVND (reference sequence). The CDR3: CASSLSWQGNQPQHF. CDR3 in DNA: TGTGCCAGTAGTCTCTCCTGGCAAGGCAATCAGCCCCAGCATTTT. Complete variable domain (other parts from reference TRBV19 and TRBJ1-5): DGGITQSPKYLFRKEGQNVTLSCEQNLNHDAMYWYRQDPGQGLRLIYYSQIVNDFQKGDIAEGYSVSREKKESFPLTVTSAQKNPTAFYLCASSLSWQGNQPQHFGDGTRLSIL.

The chain combines TRBV12-3 or TRBV12-4 with TRBJ2-7; maybe TRBD1 (6 bases). Trimming stripped 3 bases from V and 5 bases from J, with 11 bases between. This CDR3 is built from 13 residues. The CDR3 region has the DNA TGTGCCAGCAGTTTGAACAGGGTTCACGAGCAGTACTTC. It codes for CASSLNRVHEQYF.

The rearrangement links TRBV5-4 to TRBJ1-6; D not certain. V shed 4 bases and J shed 8 bases, with 10 bases lying between them. This CDR3 is built from 13 residues. Germline values: CDR1 SGHNT, CDR2 YYREEE (reference sequence). For the CDR3, the DNA is TGTGCCAGCAGCCTTTTGGCGGATTCACCCCTCCACTTT. It encodes CASSLLADSPLHF.

The V call is TRBV11-2, the J call TRBJ2-3; 9 bases align to TRBD1. Germline trimming cut 5 bases from V and 3 bases from J; bases unmatched to any gene: 9. Germline V gene lookup returns CDR1 SGHAT and CDR2 FQNNGV. The CDR3 runs 16 residues. CDR3 sequence: CASSPSGQGGTDTQYF. The CDR3, as DNA: TGTGCCAGCAGCCCCTCGGGACAGGGCGGAACAGATACGCAGTATTTT.

The chain combines TRBV10-2 with TRBJ2-7, with D tentatively TRBD2 (6 bases). In germline, CDR1 is WSHSY, CDR2 SAAADI. This CDR3 contains 11 residues. Trimming left V 6 bases short and J 7 bases short, with 10 bases between. The CDR3 nucleotides are TGCGCCAGCAGAGGGACTGGGGAGCAGTACTTC. Amino acids: CASRGTGEQYF.

The chain is built from TRBV6-6 and TRBJ2-7; maybe TRBD1 (5 bases). Trimming pared 6 bases from V and 12 bases from J, leaving 15 bases between. The CDR3 is 11 residues long. Germline lookup yields CDR1 MNHNY and CDR2 SVGAGI (reference sequence). The CDR3 spells CASSQGRVMYF. The CDR3 nucleotides read TGTGCCAGCAGCCAGGGCCGGGTGATGTACTTC.

The V and J genes are TRBV5-1 and TRBJ2-2; D remains ambiguous. V was pared by 3 bases and J by 0 bases, with 15 bases between. Per the germline V gene, CDR1 is SGHRS and CDR2 is YFSETQ. This CDR3 spans 17 amino acids. This CDR3 reads CASSSGPASPNTGELFF. In nucleotides, the CDR3 is TGCGCCAGCAGCTCGGGTCCGGCAAGCCCGAACACCGGGGAGCTGTTTTTT.

The chain combines TRBV10-3 with TRBJ1-3; TRBD1 might be the D (5 bases). The CDR3 is 16 residues long. Trimming removed 3 bases from V and 4 bases from J, with 16 bases in between. Germline CDR1 and CDR2: ENHRY and SYGVKD. In DNA, the CDR3 is TGTGCCATCAGTGATTTTGAAAGGACAACAGGAAACACCATATATTTT. Amino acid sequence: CAISDFERTTGNTIYF.